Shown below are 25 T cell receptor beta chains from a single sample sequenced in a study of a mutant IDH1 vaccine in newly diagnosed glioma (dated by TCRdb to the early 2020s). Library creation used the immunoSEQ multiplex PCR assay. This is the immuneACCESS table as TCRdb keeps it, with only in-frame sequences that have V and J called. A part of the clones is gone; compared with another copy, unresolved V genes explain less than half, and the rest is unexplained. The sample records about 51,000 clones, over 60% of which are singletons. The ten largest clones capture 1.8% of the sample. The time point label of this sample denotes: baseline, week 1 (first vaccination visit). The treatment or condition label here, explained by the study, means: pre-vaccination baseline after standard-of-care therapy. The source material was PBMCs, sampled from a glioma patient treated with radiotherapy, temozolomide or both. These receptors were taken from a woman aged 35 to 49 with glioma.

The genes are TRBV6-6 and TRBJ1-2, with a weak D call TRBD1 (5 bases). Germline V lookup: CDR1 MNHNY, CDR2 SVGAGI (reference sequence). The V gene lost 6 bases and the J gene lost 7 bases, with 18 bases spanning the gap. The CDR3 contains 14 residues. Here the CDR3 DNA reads TGTGCCAGCAGGGAAGGGCGGGGGGGATCTGGCTACACCTTC. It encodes CASREGRGGSGYTF.

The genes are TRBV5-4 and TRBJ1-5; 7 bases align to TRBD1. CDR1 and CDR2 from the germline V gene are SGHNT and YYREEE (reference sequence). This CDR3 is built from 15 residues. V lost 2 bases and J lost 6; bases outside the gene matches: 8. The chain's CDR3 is CASSFGQDVIQPQHF. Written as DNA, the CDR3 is TGTGCCAGCAGCTTCGGACAGGACGTAATTCAGCCCCAGCATTTT.

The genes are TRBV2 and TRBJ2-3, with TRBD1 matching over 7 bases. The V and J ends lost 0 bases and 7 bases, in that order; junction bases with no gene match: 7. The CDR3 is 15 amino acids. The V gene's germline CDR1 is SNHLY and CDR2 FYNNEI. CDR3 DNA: TGTGCCAGCAGTGAAGCAAGGGGGCGAGGAAATACGCAGTATTTT. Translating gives CASSEARGRGNTQYF.

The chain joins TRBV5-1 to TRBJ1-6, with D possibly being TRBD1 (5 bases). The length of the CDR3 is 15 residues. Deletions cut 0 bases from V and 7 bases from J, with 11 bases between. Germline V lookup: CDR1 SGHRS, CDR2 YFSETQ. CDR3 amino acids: CASSLDGTVNSPLHF. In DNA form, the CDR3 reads TGCGCCAGCAGCTTGGATGGGACGGTGAATTCACCCCTCCACTTT.

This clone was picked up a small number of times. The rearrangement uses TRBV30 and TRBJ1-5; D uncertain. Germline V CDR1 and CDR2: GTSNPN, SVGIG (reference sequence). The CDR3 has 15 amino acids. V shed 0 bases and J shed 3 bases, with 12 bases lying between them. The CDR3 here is CAWSVFGSHNQPQHF. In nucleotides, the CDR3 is TGTGCCTGGAGTGTATTCGGCTCACACAATCAGCCCCAGCATTTT.

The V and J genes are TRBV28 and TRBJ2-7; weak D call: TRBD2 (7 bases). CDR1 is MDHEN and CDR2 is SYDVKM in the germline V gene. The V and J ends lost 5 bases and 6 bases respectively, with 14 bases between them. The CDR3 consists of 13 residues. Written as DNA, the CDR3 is TGTGCCAGCAGTACCGGCGGGGGCAGCGAGCAGTACTTC. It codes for CASSTGGGSEQYF.

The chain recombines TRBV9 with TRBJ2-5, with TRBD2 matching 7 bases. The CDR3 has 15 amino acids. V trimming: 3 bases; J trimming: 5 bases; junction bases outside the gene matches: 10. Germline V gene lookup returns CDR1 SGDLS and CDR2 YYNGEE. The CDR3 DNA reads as TGTGCCAGCAGCGAGAGGAGCGGGGCCGGGGAGACCCAGTACTTC. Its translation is CASSERSGAGETQYF.

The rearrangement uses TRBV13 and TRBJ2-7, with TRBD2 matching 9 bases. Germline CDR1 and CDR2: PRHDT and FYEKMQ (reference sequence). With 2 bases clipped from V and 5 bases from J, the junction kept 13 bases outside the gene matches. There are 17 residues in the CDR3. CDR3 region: CASSLTGLGTSNHEQYF. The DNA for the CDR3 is TGTGCCAGCAGCTTAACTGGCCTGGGGACTAGCAACCACGAGCAGTACTTC.

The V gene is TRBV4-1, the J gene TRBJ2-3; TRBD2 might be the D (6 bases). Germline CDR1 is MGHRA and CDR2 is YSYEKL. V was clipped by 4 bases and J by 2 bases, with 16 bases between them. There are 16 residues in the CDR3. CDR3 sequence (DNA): TGCGCCAGCAGCCTCCGTCGGGACTCTAACACAGATACGCAGTATTTT. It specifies CASSLRRDSNTDTQYF.

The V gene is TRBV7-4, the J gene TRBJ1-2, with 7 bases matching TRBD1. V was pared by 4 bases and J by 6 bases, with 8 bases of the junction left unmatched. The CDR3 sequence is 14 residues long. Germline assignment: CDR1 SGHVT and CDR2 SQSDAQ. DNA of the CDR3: TGTGCCAGCAGCTGCCGGGACAGCTACAATGGCTACACCTTC. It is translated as CASSCRDSYNGYTF.

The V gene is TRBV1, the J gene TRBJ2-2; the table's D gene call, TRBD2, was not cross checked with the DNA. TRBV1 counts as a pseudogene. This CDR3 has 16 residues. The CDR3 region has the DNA TGCACCAGCAGCCAACTAGCGGGGGGGCCATCCGGGGAGCTGTTTTTT. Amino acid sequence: CTSSQLAGGPSGELFF.

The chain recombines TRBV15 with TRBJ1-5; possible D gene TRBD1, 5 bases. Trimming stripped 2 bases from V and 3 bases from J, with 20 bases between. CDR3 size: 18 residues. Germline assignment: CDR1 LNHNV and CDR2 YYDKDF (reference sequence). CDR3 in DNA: TGTGCCACCAGCAGACTGGCAGTTTCGGACGGGACCAATCAGCCCCAGCATTTT. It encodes CATSRLAVSDGTNQPQHF.

DNA for the CDR3: TGTGCCAGCACTCTACAGGGGGTTAATGAAAAACTGTTTTTT. This translates into CASTLQGVNEKLFF. The chain links TRBV5-6 to TRBJ1-4, with TRBD1 matching 8 bases. V dropped 6 bases and J dropped 4; count of bases not matched to a gene: 5. Germline CDR1 reads SGHDT; CDR2 reads YYEEEE. The CDR3 extends over 14 amino acids.

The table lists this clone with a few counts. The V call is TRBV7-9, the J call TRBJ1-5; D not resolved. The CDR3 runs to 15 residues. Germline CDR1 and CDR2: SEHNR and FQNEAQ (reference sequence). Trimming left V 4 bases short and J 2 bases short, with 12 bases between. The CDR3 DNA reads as TGTGCCAGCAGCTCAAATAGGGATGGCAATCAGCCCCAGCATTTT. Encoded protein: CASSSNRDGNQPQHF.

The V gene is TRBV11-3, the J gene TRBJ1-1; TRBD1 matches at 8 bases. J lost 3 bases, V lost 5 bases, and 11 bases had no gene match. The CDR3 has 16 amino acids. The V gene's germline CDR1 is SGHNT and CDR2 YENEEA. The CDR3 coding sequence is TGTGCCAGCAGCCCCGGGACAGGAGGGGGGGACACTGAAGCTTTCTTT. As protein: CASSPGTGGGDTEAFF.

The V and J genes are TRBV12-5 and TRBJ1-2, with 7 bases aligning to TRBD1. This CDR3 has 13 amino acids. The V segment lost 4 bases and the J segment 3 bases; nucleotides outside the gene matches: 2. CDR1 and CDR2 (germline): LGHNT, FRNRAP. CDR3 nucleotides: TGTGCTAGTGGTTCGGGACAGCACTATGGCTACACCTTC. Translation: CASGSGQHYGYTF.

Here the CDR3 DNA reads TGTGCCAGCAGCGCCGGGACATCCGGAAACACCATATATTTT. Residues: CASSAGTSGNTIYF. V usage is TRBV9 and J usage is TRBJ1-3; maybe TRBD1 (6 bases). The germline V gene encodes CDR1 SGDLS and CDR2 YYNGEE. V lost 3 bases and J 4 bases, leaving 11 bases between the germline ends. The CDR3 contains 14 residues.

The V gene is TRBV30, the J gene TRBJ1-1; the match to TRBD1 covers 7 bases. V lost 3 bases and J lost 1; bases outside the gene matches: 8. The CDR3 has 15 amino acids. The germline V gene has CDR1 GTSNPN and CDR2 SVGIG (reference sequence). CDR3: CAWRGDRARNTEAFF. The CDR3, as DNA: TGTGCCTGGAGAGGTGACAGGGCGCGGAACACTGAAGCTTTCTTT.

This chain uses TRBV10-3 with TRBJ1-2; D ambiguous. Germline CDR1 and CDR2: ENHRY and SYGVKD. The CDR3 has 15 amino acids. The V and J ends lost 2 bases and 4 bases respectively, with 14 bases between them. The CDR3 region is CAISEGRGLTYGYTF. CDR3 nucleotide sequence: TGTGCCATCAGTGAGGGTCGGGGTTTGACCTATGGCTACACCTTC.

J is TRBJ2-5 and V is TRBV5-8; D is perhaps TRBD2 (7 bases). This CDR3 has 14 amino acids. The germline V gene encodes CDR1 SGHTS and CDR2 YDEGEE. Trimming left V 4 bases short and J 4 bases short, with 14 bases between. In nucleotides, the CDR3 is TGTGCCAGCAGCCCGGTTCGGGGGGCAGAGACCCAGTACTTC. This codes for CASSPVRGAETQYF.

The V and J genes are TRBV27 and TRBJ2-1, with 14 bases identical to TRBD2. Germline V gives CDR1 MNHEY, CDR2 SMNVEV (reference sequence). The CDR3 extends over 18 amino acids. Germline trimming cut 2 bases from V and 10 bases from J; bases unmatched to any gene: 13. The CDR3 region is CASSLLPLTSGGAVEQFF. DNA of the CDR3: TGTGCCAGCAGTTTACTCCCGTTGACTAGCGGGGGGGCCGTGGAGCAGTTCTTC.

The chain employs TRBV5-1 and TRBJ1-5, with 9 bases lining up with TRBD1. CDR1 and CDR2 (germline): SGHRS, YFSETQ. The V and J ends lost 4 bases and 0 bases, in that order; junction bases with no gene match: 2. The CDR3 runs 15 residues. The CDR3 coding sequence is TGCGCCAGCAGCAGGACAGGGGATAGCAATCAGCCCCAGCATTTT. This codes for CASSRTGDSNQPQHF.

CDR3 nucleotides: TGTGCCAGCAGTGAAGCAGGGCTAGCGGGGGTCAACAATGAGCAGTTCTTC. It yields the protein CASSEAGLAGVNNEQFF. The chain has TRBV6-1 and TRBJ2-1, with 10 bases lining up with TRBD2. The length of the CDR3 is 17 residues. The V and J ends lost 0 bases and 5 bases, in that order; junction bases with no gene match: 7. The germline CDR1 and CDR2 sequences are MNHNS and SASEGT.

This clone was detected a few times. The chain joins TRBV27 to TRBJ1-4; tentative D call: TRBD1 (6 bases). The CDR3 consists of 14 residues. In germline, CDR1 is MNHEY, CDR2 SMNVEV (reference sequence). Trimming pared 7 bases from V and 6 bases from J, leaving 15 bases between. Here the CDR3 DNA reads TGTGCCAGCACCGTTGGGGGGGCCCATGAAAAACTGTTTTTT. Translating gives CASTVGGAHEKLFF. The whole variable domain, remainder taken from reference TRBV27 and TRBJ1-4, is EAQVTQNPRYLITVTGKKLTVTCSQNMNHEYMSWYRQDPGLGLRQIYYSMNVEVTDKGDVPEGYKVSRKEKRNFPLILESPSPNQTSLYFCASTVGGAHEKLFFGSGTQLSVL.

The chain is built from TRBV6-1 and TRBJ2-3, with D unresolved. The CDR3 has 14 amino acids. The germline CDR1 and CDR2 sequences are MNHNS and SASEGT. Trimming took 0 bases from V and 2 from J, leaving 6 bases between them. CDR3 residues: CASSEALDTDTQYF. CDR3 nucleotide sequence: TGTGCCAGCAGTGAAGCTCTAGACACAGATACGCAGTATTTT.